This is a list of T cell receptor beta chains from one sample in a study of molecular identifiers for immune sequencing clone quantification. TCRdb reprocessed the PCR reads with MiXCR, giving one entry per CDR3 protein. The sample holds 250,000 to 350,000 distinct CDR3 sequences, about a fifth seen once. The sample consisted of naive CD8+ T cells from blood, with Jurkat cell RNA spiked in. These receptors all come from a human donor in good health. Some libraries in this study had Jurkat cell RNA spiked in. Each CDR3 is given with its conserved first and last residue. Each record gives: clone size, J gene, V gene, D gene, CDR3 protein, CDR3 DNA. D genes are given only for firm matches. Part of the rows lack a size; the others show once, few, many or a class for expanded clones.

size: many; J: TRBJ1-1; V: TRBV6-2/TRBV6-3; D: -; CDR3: CASSPTLIGTEAFF; DNA: TGTGCCAGCAGCCCGACTTTAATCGGCACTGAAGCTTTCTTT
size: many; J: TRBJ1-2; V: TRBV19; D: -; CDR3: CASTYGTTNYGYTF; DNA: TGTGCCAGTACATATGGGACAACTAACTATGGCTACACCTTC
size: few; J: TRBJ2-5; V: TRBV27; D: -; CDR3: CASSLSQGWQETQYF; DNA: TGTGCCAGCAGTTTATCCCAGGGCTGGCAAGAGACCCAGTACTTC
size: many; J: TRBJ2-7; V: TRBV16; D: -; CDR3: CASSQLAVYEQYF; DNA: TGTGCCAGCAGCCAGTTAGCGGTCTACGAGCAGTACTTC
size: -; J: TRBJ2-1; V: TRBV27; D: -; CDR3: CVSSFAAPWTIYNEQFF; DNA: TGTGTCAGCAGTTTTGCCGCACCCTGGACCATCTACAATGAGCAGTTCTTC
size: many; J: TRBJ2-3; V: TRBV9; D: TRBD1; CDR3: CASSGQGVGTDTQYF; DNA: TGTGCCAGCAGTGGACAGGGGGTAGGCACAGATACGCAGTATTTT
size: -; J: TRBJ1-1; V: TRBV20-1; D: TRBD1; CDR3: CSAEPQGQQITEAFF; DNA: TGCAGTGCGGAGCCACAGGGGCAACAAATCACTGAAGCTTTCTTT
size: many; J: TRBJ2-3; V: TRBV29-1; D: TRBD2; CDR3: CSVVRTSGLPYF; DNA: TGCAGCGTTGTCCGGACTAGCGGACTCCCATATTTT
size: -; J: TRBJ2-3; V: TRBV12-3/TRBV12-4; D: TRBD1; CDR3: CASSSLSPGQSTDTQYF; DNA: TGTGCCAGCAGTTCCCTGAGCCCGGGACAGAGCACAGATACGCAGTATTTT
size: -; J: TRBJ2-1; V: TRBV2; D: TRBD2; CDR3: CASSEETSGSTDEQFF; DNA: TGTGCCAGCAGTGAAGAAACTAGCGGGAGCACGGACGAGCAGTTCTTC
size: -; J: TRBJ2-3; V: TRBV7-9; D: TRBD2; CDR3: CASSLLLAGGPGGTDTQYF; DNA: TGTGCCAGCAGCTTATTACTAGCGGGAGGGCCAGGTGGAACAGATACGCAGTATTTT
size: many; J: TRBJ2-5; V: TRBV4-1; D: -; CDR3: CASSQQSGIGNQETQYF; DNA: TGCGCCAGCAGCCAACAATCTGGTATTGGGAACCAAGAGACCCAGTACTTC
size: few; J: TRBJ2-5; V: TRBV3-1; D: -; CDR3: CASSQVNQETQYF; DNA: TGTGCCAGCAGCCAAGTGAACCAAGAGACCCAGTACTTC
size: few; J: TRBJ2-3; V: TRBV10-3; D: -; CDR3: CAISEVGADTQYF; DNA: TGTGCCATCAGTGAGGTTGGGGCAGATACGCAGTATTTT
size: few; J: TRBJ1-3; V: TRBV19; D: -; CDR3: CATGTPLSGNTIYF; DNA: TGTGCCACAGGGACGCCCCTCTCTGGAAACACCATATATTTT
size: -; J: TRBJ2-2; V: TRBV30; D: -; CDR3: CAWSLDSPGGELFF; DNA: TGTGCCTGGAGCCTGGACAGCCCGGGCGGGGAGCTGTTTTTT
size: many; J: TRBJ2-2; V: TRBV19; D: -; CDR3: CASSPEHRDTGELFF; DNA: TGTGCCAGTAGCCCTGAACACAGAGACACCGGGGAGCTGTTTTTT
size: many; J: TRBJ2-2; V: TRBV24-1; D: TRBD1; CDR3: CATSEGQGGELFF; DNA: TGTGCCACCAGTGAGGGACAGGGCGGGGAGCTGTTTTTT
size: many; J: TRBJ2-7; V: TRBV20-1; D: TRBD1; CDR3: CSARVVDRASYEQYF; DNA: TGCAGTGCTAGAGTCGTGGACAGGGCCTCCTACGAGCAGTACTTC
size: many; J: TRBJ2-3; V: TRBV9; D: -; CDR3: CASSVDRGQDTQYF; DNA: TGTGCCAGCAGCGTGGACCGCGGACAAGATACGCAGTATTTT
size: many; J: TRBJ2-4; V: TRBV6-5; D: -; CDR3: CASSFSRTGWGIQYF; DNA: TGTGCCAGCAGTTTCTCTCGAACGGGGTGGGGTATTCAGTACTTC
size: -; J: TRBJ2-3; V: TRBV6-2/TRBV6-3; D: TRBD2; CDR3: CASSYSRSGGTTDTQYF; DNA: TGTGCCAGCAGTTACTCGAGAAGCGGGGGGACCACAGATACGCAGTATTTT
size: many; J: TRBJ1-4; V: TRBV30; D: -; CDR3: CAWRQDFNEKLFF; DNA: TGTGCCTGGAGACAGGACTTTAATGAAAAACTGTTTTTT
size: -; J: TRBJ2-5; V: TRBV15; D: -; CDR3: CATSASGTQETQYF; DNA: TGTGCCACCAGCGCATCCGGGACTCAAGAGACCCAGTACTTC
size: -; J: TRBJ2-6; V: TRBV18; D: -; CDR3: CASSTGASGANVLTF; DNA: TGTGCCAGCTCAACTGGGGCCTCTGGGGCCAACGTCCTGACTTTC
size: many; J: TRBJ1-1; V: TRBV15; D: TRBD1; CDR3: CATSTGQTYEAFF; DNA: TGTGCCACCAGCACGGGACAGACTTACGAAGCTTTCTTT
size: -; J: TRBJ2-5; V: TRBV20-1; D: -; CDR3: CSARNIYRDLETQYF; DNA: TGCAGTGCTAGAAACATTTACAGGGATCTAGAGACCCAGTACTTC
size: -; J: TRBJ1-4; V: TRBV2; D: -; CDR3: CALRRRGANEKLFF; DNA: TGTGCCCTCAGACGACGGGGGGCTAATGAAAAACTGTTTTTT
size: many; J: TRBJ2-5; V: TRBV12-3/TRBV12-4; D: -; CDR3: CASSTAARGKETQYF; DNA: TGTGCCAGCAGTACCGCTGCCCGGGGGAAGGAGACCCAGTACTTC
size: few; J: TRBJ2-7; V: TRBV13; D: -; CDR3: CASSHGRSYEQYF; DNA: TGTGCCAGCAGCCATGGACGGTCCTACGAGCAGTACTTC
size: many; J: TRBJ2-7; V: TRBV4-3; D: TRBD2; CDR3: CASSQDGREVYF; DNA: TGCGCCAGCAGCCAAGATGGGCGGGAGGTTTACTTC
size: -; J: TRBJ2-3; V: TRBV19; D: TRBD1; CDR3: CASKPTGGGGDTQYF; DNA: TGTGCCAGTAAACCGACAGGGGGTGGTGGAGATACGCAGTATTTT
size: many; J: TRBJ2-3; V: TRBV13; D: -; CDR3: CASSLGARGRTDTQYF; DNA: TGTGCCAGCAGCTTAGGGGCCCGGGGGCGCACAGATACGCAGTATTTT
size: many; J: TRBJ1-5; V: TRBV7-2; D: TRBD1; CDR3: CASSYLTGGGQPQHF; DNA: TGTGCCAGCAGCTATCTGACAGGGGGCGGTCAGCCCCAGCATTTT
size: many; J: TRBJ2-4; V: TRBV5-8; D: TRBD1; CDR3: CASSLEGQGLSGYF; DNA: TGTGCCAGCAGCTTGGAAGGACAGGGGCTTTCGGGGTACTTC
size: many; J: TRBJ2-1; V: TRBV9; D: TRBD2; CDR3: CASSVSGEPDNEQFF; DNA: TGTGCCAGCAGCGTTAGCGGGGAGCCCGACAATGAGCAGTTCTTC
size: -; J: TRBJ1-5; V: TRBV24-1; D: -; CDR3: CATSERPLPIQPQHF; DNA: TGTGCCACCAGTGAGCGACCGCTACCAATCCAGCCCCAGCATTTT
size: -; J: TRBJ2-5; V: TRBV11-2; D: -; CDR3: CASSSTSLETQYF; DNA: TGTGCCAGCAGCTCGACCTCTCTGGAGACCCAGTACTTC
size: many; J: TRBJ2-7; V: TRBV4-3; D: -; CDR3: CASSQDYSSYEQYF; DNA: TGCGCCAGCAGCCAAGACTACAGCTCCTACGAGCAGTACTTC
size: -; J: TRBJ1-1; V: TRBV10-2; D: -; CDR3: CASSEGGRGVAEAFF; DNA: TGCGCCAGCAGTGAGGGGGGACGGGGAGTCGCTGAAGCTTTCTTT
size: many; J: TRBJ2-3; V: TRBV20-1; D: -; CDR3: CSARLSGSTDTQYF; DNA: TGCAGTGCTAGACTCTCCGGGAGTACAGATACGCAGTATTTT
size: many; J: TRBJ2-7; V: TRBV12-3/TRBV12-4; D: -; CDR3: CASSPNMGYEQYF; DNA: TGTGCCAGCAGTCCAAATATGGGGTACGAGCAGTACTTC
size: few; J: TRBJ2-1; V: TRBV7-9; D: -; CDR3: CASSLGFGSSYNEQFF; DNA: TGTGCCAGCAGCTTAGGTTTCGGGAGCTCCTACAATGAGCAGTTCTTC
size: many; J: TRBJ2-2; V: TRBV9; D: -; CDR3: CASSVATGTHTGELFF; DNA: TGTGCCAGCAGCGTAGCTACGGGCACCCACACCGGGGAGCTGTTTTTT
size: many; J: TRBJ2-7; V: TRBV12-3/TRBV12-4; D: TRBD1; CDR3: CASSSRDRGEQYF; DNA: TGTGCCAGCAGTTCCCGGGACAGGGGCGAGCAGTACTTC
size: few; J: TRBJ2-7; V: TRBV19; D: -; CDR3: CASSPLGPDTVPYEQYF; DNA: TGTGCCAGTAGCCCCTTGGGCCCCGACACTGTACCCTACGAGCAGTACTTC
size: many; J: TRBJ2-7; V: TRBV7-8; D: -; CDR3: CASSLGGVSYEQYF; DNA: TGTGCCAGCAGCTTAGGCGGGGTCTCCTACGAGCAGTACTTC